These 27 T cell receptor beta chains were sequenced from one sample in a study of T cell responses to AZD1222 COVID-19 vaccine. Profiled with immunoSEQ multiplex PCR; TCRdb holds only in-frame clones, not every one. Of tens of thousands of clones in the sample, roughly 84% were seen once. Sequences were derived from peripheral blood, sampled on day 0 of AZD1222 vaccination. These receptors came from an adult in good health.

The gene calls are TRBV7-8 and TRBJ2-1; D unresolved. The CDR3 has 12 residues. Germline V gene data show CDR1 as SGHVS and CDR2 as FQNEAQ. With 7 bases removed from V and 8 bases from J, the gap between germline ends came to 12 bases. CDR3: CASTIQVDEQFF. As DNA, the CDR3 is TGTGCCAGCACCATCCAGGTTGATGAGCAGTTCTTC.

The V and J genes are TRBV7-9 and TRBJ1-3; D gene unclear. Trimming left V 3 bases short and J 0 bases short, with 12 bases between. The CDR3 sequence is 16 residues long. The germline V gene has CDR1 SEHNR and CDR2 FQNEAQ (reference sequence). In DNA, the CDR3 is TGTGCCAGCAGCTTCCCCGCAGGCAGCTCTGGAAACACCATATATTTT. This translates into CASSFPAGSSGNTIYF.

The J gene is TRBJ1-5, the V gene TRBV19; TRBD1 matches 7 bases. The V and J ends lost 8 bases and 3 bases, in that order; junction bases with no gene match: 10. Germline CDR1 LNHDA, CDR2 SQIVND (reference sequence). The CDR3 sequence is 15 residues long. For the CDR3, the DNA is TGTGCCAGTCGGGAGGGGGCTTTAACCAATCAGCCCCAGCATTTT. This translates into CASREGALTNQPQHF. Full variable domain (rest looked up from reference TRBV19 and TRBJ1-5): DGGITQSPKYLFRKEGQNVTLSCEQNLNHDAMYWYRQDPGQGLRLIYYSQIVNDFQKGDIAEGYSVSREKKESFPLTVTSAQKNPTAFYLCASREGALTNQPQHFGDGTRLSIL.

CDR3 in DNA: TGTGCCAGCAGTTTAATGGGGGGAGGTGGCTACACCTTC. Protein product: CASSLMGGGGYTF. The rearrangement joins TRBV12-3 or TRBV12-4 to TRBJ1-2, with D possibly matching TRBD1 (5 bases). The CDR3 contains 13 residues. Trimming cost V 2 bases and J 7 bases, with 11 bases left between them.

This sequence joins TRBV12-3 or TRBV12-4 and TRBJ1-4; TRBD1 might be the D (5 bases). Between the trimmed V and J ends, which lost 3 bases and 8 bases, there was a span of 10 bases. CDR3 length: 13 amino acids. The CDR3 nucleotides read TGTGCCAGCAGTTTTTCCGGGACCGAAAAACTGTTTTTT. It specifies CASSFSGTEKLFF.

J is TRBJ2-5 and V is TRBV7-3; 7 bases align to TRBD2. Trimming took 3 bases from V and 7 from J; bases not matched to a gene: 5. The germline gives CDR1 SGHTA, CDR2 FQGTGA. The CDR3 runs to 13 residues. The CDR3, as DNA: TGTGCCAGCAGCTTCGGCGGCGGGGGGACCCAGTACTTC. Translated: CASSFGGGGTQYF.

The gene calls are TRBV6-4 and TRBJ1-1, with D hard to call. Per germline, CDR1 MRHNA and CDR2 SNTAGT. The V end was cut by 3 bases, the J end by 4 bases, with 9 bases between. The CDR3 runs 13 residues. The CDR3 DNA reads TGTGCCAGCAGTGAGGGGATTCGCACTGAAGCTTTCTTT. This translates into CASSEGIRTEAFF.

The CDR3 protein is CASSLQGQGESPLHF. Written as DNA, the CDR3 is TGCGCCAGCAGCTTGCAGGGACAGGGTGAATCACCCCTCCACTTT. This chain links TRBV5-1 with TRBJ1-6, with 9 bases matching TRBD1. V dropped 1 base and J dropped 10; count of bases not matched to a gene: 6. This CDR3 is built from 15 residues. CDR1 SGHRS and CDR2 YFSETQ come from the germline V gene. The full variable domain, in which reference TRBV5-1 and TRBJ1-6 provide the parts outside the CDR3, is KAGVTQTPRYLIKTRGQQVTLSCSPISGHRSVSWYQQTPGQGLQFLFEYFSETQRNKGNFPGRFSGRQFSNSRSEMNVSTLELGDSALYLCASSLQGQGESPLHFGNGTRLTVT.

This sequence joins TRBV20-1 and TRBJ1-2; no reliable D call. Germline values: CDR1 DFQATT, CDR2 SNEGSKA (reference sequence). The V end was cut by 3 bases, the J end by 8 bases, with 13 bases between. CDR3 size: 12 residues. The CDR3 here is CSASRILGGYTF. CDR3 sequence (DNA): TGCAGTGCTAGTAGGATTTTGGGGGGCTACACCTTC.

This clone came up a few times. This chain joins TRBV7-9 and TRBJ2-2; D not certain. The CDR3 has 12 amino acids. The germline V gene encodes CDR1 SEHNR and CDR2 FQNEAQ (reference sequence). The germline V and J ends were trimmed by 1 base and 4 bases, with 1 base remaining between them. CDR3 in DNA: TGTGCCAGCAGCTTAGTCACCGGGGAGCTGTTTTTT. Its translation: CASSLVTGELFF.

The chain couples TRBV28 to TRBJ1-3; TRBD1 aligns across 8 bases. From germline, CDR1 is MDHEN and CDR2 SYDVKM. This CDR3 contains 15 residues. Trimming at V came to 4 bases and at J to 0 bases, leaving 2 bases not matched to a gene. CDR3 DNA: TGTGCCAGCAGTTCCCAGGGGGCCTCTGGAAACACCATATATTTT. It translates to CASSSQGASGNTIYF.

This clone was found once. The chain uses TRBV13 and TRBJ1-2; 7 bases line up with TRBD1. The CDR3 has 17 residues. Germline V CDR1 and CDR2: PRHDT, FYEKMQ (reference sequence). The V gene end was trimmed by 4 bases and the J gene end by 7 bases; junction bases not matched to a gene: 18. CDR3 sequence (DNA): TGTGCCAGCAGCTCCATTACAGGGGCCCCGCAAGTGGTTGGCTACACCTTC. It codes for CASSSITGAPQVVGYTF.

J is TRBJ2-7 and V is TRBV4-1; 8 bases align to TRBD1. The CDR3 has 13 amino acids. CDR1 is MGHRA, CDR2 YSYEKL, per germline. The V gene end was trimmed by 3 bases and the J gene end by 7 bases; junction bases not matched to a gene: 5. CDR3 sequence (DNA): TGCGCCAGCAGCCATGACAGGGGCTGGGAGCAGTACTTC. This codes for CASSHDRGWEQYF.

The chain is built from TRBV7-2 and TRBJ2-2, with 8 bases identical to TRBD2. This CDR3 is built from 17 residues. The V segment lost 2 bases and the J segment 1 base; nucleotides outside the gene matches: 6. The V gene's germline CDR1 is SGHTA and CDR2 FQGNSA. CDR3 amino acids: CASSLNGGAQNTGELFF. CDR3 nucleotide sequence: TGTGCCAGCAGCTTAAACGGGGGGGCCCAGAACACCGGGGAGCTGTTTTTT.

The rearrangement joins TRBV4-2 to TRBJ1-5; D may be TRBD1 (6 bases). Trimming took 0 bases from V and 5 from J, leaving 14 bases between them. CDR1 and CDR2 (germline): LGHNA, YNFKEQ. CDR3 size: 16 residues. The CDR3 sequence is CASSQERGHIDQPQHF. The CDR3 nucleotides read TGTGCCAGCAGCCAAGAACGGGGACACATTGATCAGCCCCAGCATTTT.

The chain recombines TRBV27 with TRBJ2-7, with TRBD1 identical over 10 bases. Germline values: CDR1 MNHEY, CDR2 SMNVEV (reference sequence). The CDR3 runs to 15 residues. The V segment lost 4 bases and the J segment 4 bases; nucleotides outside the gene matches: 7. The CDR3 here is CASSSFRTGGYEQYF. For the CDR3, the DNA is TGTGCCAGCAGTTCCTTTCGGACAGGGGGTTACGAGCAGTACTTC.

This chain links TRBV7-8 with TRBJ1-3; D gene ambiguous. CDR1 and CDR2 from the germline V gene are SGHVS and FQNEAQ. CDR3 length: 14 residues. Trimming removed 5 bases at V and 4 bases at J, with 12 bases between. Written as DNA, the CDR3 is TGTGCCAGCAGCCCCGCAAGGGCAGGAAACACCATATATTTT. This translates into CASSPARAGNTIYF.

The rearrangement links TRBV6-1 to TRBJ2-5; 9 bases are a match to TRBD2. Germline V lookup: CDR1 MNHNS, CDR2 SASEGT. After removal of 0 bases from V and 1 base from J, the junction contained 0 bases not matched to a gene. The CDR3 runs to 15 residues. In DNA form, the CDR3 reads TGTGCCAGCAGTGAAGCTAGCGGGGGCCAAGAGACCCAGTACTTC. This translates into CASSEASGGQETQYF.

The chain couples TRBV12-2 to TRBJ1-4. TRBV12-2 is listed as a pseudogene. This CDR3 has 16 amino acids. The CDR3 DNA reads as TGTGCAAGTCGCTTAGCCGAACAGGGGAGGGGGGAAAAACTGTTTTTT. Protein product: CASRLAEQGRGEKLFF.

The chain uses TRBV15 and TRBJ2-1, with a tentative D call TRBD1 (6 bases). The CDR3 is 16 residues long. The germline V gene encodes CDR1 LNHNV and CDR2 YYDKDF (reference sequence). The germline V and J ends were trimmed by 1 base and 3 bases, with 13 bases remaining between them. The CDR3 DNA reads as TGTGCCACCAGCAGAGCATCACCCAGGGGCTACAATGAGCAGTTCTTC. This sequence encodes CATSRASPRGYNEQFF.

This rearrangement joins TRBV12-3 or TRBV12-4 to TRBJ1-2; D possibly corresponds to TRBD1 (6 bases). Trimming shortened V by 3 bases and J by 4 bases, and 9 bases separated the two germline ends. This CDR3 has 13 residues. The CDR3 coding sequence is TGTGCCAGCAGTTTTCAAGGGGGCTATGGCTACACCTTC. Translating gives CASSFQGGYGYTF.

This chain connects TRBV2 to TRBJ2-7; 9 nucleotides match TRBD1. The CDR3 is 13 residues long. The V gene end was trimmed by 9 bases and the J gene end by 2 bases; junction bases not matched to a gene: 5. Germline V gives CDR1 SNHLY, CDR2 FYNNEI. The CDR3 nucleotides read TGTGCCAGAAGGGACAGGGAAACCTACGAGCAGTACTTC. The encoded protein is CARRDRETYEQYF.

This chain joins TRBV6-4 and TRBJ1-5, with D possibly matching TRBD1 (5 bases). The CDR3 is 15 amino acids. V was trimmed by 0 bases and J by 3 bases, leaving 9 bases between them. CDR1 is MRHNA and CDR2 is SNTAGT in the germline V gene. The CDR3 DNA reads as TGTGCCAGCAGTGACTCGATGGGGCCCAATCAGCCCCAGCATTTT. It codes for CASSDSMGPNQPQHF.

The DNA for the CDR3 is TGTGCCAGCAGCTCAAAACGGGGGAGGGGATCCTACGAGCAGTACTTC. Protein sequence: CASSSKRGRGSYEQYF. The chain employs TRBV7-2 and TRBJ2-7, with 7 bases fitting TRBD2. Trimming removed 4 bases from V and 1 base from J; junction bases left unmatched: 10. The CDR3 runs 16 residues. Germline CDR1 and CDR2: SGHTA and FQGNSA.

This clone appeared once. The V call is TRBV19, the J call TRBJ1-4; TRBD1 agrees at 8 bases. This CDR3 is 15 amino acids long. The V segment lost 6 bases and the J segment 0 bases; nucleotides outside the gene matches: 3. Germline lookup yields CDR1 LNHDA and CDR2 SQIVND (reference sequence). The CDR3 DNA sequence: TGTGCCAGTAGGGACAGGGCCGCAACTAATGAAAAACTGTTTTTT. Translated, it gives CASRDRAATNEKLFF.

The chain recombines TRBV6-5 with TRBJ1-5; D possibly corresponds to TRBD1 (5 bases). Trimming left V 5 bases short and J 0 bases short, with 11 bases between. Germline CDR1 reads MNHEY; CDR2 reads SVGAGI. This CDR3 comprises 15 residues. The CDR3 sequence: CASSPGANSNQPQHF. CDR3 DNA: TGTGCCAGCAGTCCCGGGGCGAATAGCAATCAGCCCCAGCATTTT.

In its sample, this clone was seen a few times. This chain connects TRBV4-2 to TRBJ1-2; possibly TRBD1 for D (5 bases). CDR1 and CDR2 from the germline V gene are LGHNA and YNFKEQ. V was cut by 0 bases and J by 0 bases, with 8 bases left in between. This CDR3 contains 15 residues. In nucleotides, the CDR3 is TGTGCCAGCAGCCAAGATTACAGGACTAACTATGGCTACACCTTC. It is translated as CASSQDYRTNYGYTF.